This T cell receptor (beta chain) appears in the sequencing data of a study of T cells after yellow fever vaccination. Study-wide background: Preparing low-cell-number fractions relied on SMART-Seq v4 Ultra Low Input.

A note on this clonotype: Antigen: not known.

This CDR3 has 20 residues. Germline V gene sequence: CDR1 SGHVS, CDR2 FNYEAQ. J was trimmed by 10 bases and V by 8 bases; bases with no gene match: 27. Study conclusions and caveats: Among all clonotypes, a small share was observed in both CD4 and CD8 compartments.

Universal primer sites and UMIs were introduced during 5'RACE template-switching synthesis of TCR cDNA. TCRdb recomputed calls from the 5' RACE reads with MiXCR, one row per CDR3 protein. This sample has more than 450,000 distinct CDR3 sequences, with about a fifth found just once. The receptor was derived from a man aged 18 to 30 who received the YFV17D yellow fever vaccine. Sequenced material: PBMCs, taken more than 20 days after the first yellow fever vaccination. The V and J genes are TRBV7-6 and TRBJ2-1; 12 bases are shared with TRBD2. The CDR3 sequence is CASRVSPSGGAVPINREQFF. As DNA, the CDR3 is TGTGCCAGCCGCGTCTCCCCTAGCGGGGGGGCCGTCCCGATCAATAGGGAGCAGTTCTTC.